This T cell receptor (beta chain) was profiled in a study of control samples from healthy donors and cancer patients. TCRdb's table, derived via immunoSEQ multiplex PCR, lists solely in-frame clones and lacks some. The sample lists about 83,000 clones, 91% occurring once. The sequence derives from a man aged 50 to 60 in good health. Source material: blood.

CDR3 nucleotide sequence: TGCGCCAGCGCGGTCAACGGACAGGGAATGGAGACCCAGTACTTC. This encodes CASAVNGQGMETQYF. This chain connects TRBV5-1 to TRBJ2-5; 8 positions agree with TRBD1. This CDR3 is built from 15 residues. V lost 7 bases to trimming and J lost 5 bases; unmatched junction nucleotides: 13. Germline V gives CDR1 SGHRS, CDR2 YFSETQ.